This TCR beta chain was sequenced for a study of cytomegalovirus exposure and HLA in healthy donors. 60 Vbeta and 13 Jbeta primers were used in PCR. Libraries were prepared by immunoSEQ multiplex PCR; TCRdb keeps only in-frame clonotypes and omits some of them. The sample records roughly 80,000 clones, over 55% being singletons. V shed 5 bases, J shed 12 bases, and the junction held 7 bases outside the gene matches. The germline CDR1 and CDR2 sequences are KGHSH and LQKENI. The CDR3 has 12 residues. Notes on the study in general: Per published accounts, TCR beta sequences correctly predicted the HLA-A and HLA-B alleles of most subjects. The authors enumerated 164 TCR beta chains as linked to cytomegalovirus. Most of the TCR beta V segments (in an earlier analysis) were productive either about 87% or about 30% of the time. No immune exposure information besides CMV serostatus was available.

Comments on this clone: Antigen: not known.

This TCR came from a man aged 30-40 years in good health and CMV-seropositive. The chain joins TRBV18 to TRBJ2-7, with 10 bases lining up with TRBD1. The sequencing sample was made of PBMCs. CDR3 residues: CASSEDRGRGYF. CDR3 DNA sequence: TGTGCCAGCTCAGAAGACAGGGGGCGAGGGTACTTC.